A single TCR beta chain is shown here with its context. Patients with Susac syndrome fulfilled recently defined diagnostic criteria for definite or probable disease. Reverse transcription of roughly 0.5 to 1 ug RNA was carried out with random hexamers. The TCR beta CDR3 was amplified by immunoSEQ multiplex PCR across 54 Vbeta, 13 Jbeta. TCRdb ran MiXCR on the immunoSEQ multiplex PCR reads and lists one entry per CDR3 protein. The sample yields 170,000 or so distinct CDR3 sequences, under 95% seen once. The CDR3 length is 14 residues. V gave up 4 bases and J gave up 4 bases, with 13 bases separating them. In germline, CDR1 is SGHTA, CDR2 FQGTGA. This sample stems from a study of CD8 T cells in Susac syndrome.

The sequencing input was CD4+ T cells from PBMCs. This receptor was identified in a human donor with Susac syndrome. The V call is TRBV7-3, the J call TRBJ1-1; D possibly corresponds to TRBD1 (6 bases). The CDR3: CASSSHRGVTEAFF. For the CDR3, the DNA is TGTGCCAGCAGCTCCCATAGGGGGGTCACTGAAGCTTTCTTT.